Listed here are 28 T cell receptor beta chains from one sample, sequenced in a study of blood T cell repertoires in COVID-19. TCRdb keeps only in-frame clones here, not all; method: immunoSEQ multiplex PCR. This table holds 1,500 to 2,000 clones, approximately 67% found once. Input material: peripheral blood. These receptors originate from a man in his 70s with active COVID-19.

Note on this clone: With a far larger clone one base away, a read error is the likely cause. The chain is built from TRBV11-2 and TRBJ1-1; the D gene is possibly TRBD1 (6 bases). The CDR3 length is 14 residues. From germline, CDR1 is SGHAT and CDR2 FQNNGV. Trimming stripped 10 bases from V and 6 bases from J, with 21 bases between. CDR3 coding DNA: TGTGCCAACGTATTGACCAGGGGTTTCTCTGAAGCTTTCTTT. Its protein product is CANVLTRGFSEAFF.

This clone is deemed large (0.1 to 1%). V and J are TRBV19 and TRBJ1-2; a weak D match, TRBD1 (5 bases). Trimming stripped 1 base from V and 8 bases from J, with 11 bases between. The CDR3 is made up of 13 amino acids. The V gene's germline CDR1 is LNHDA and CDR2 SQIVND (reference sequence). CDR3 residues: CASSIVQGEGYTF. The CDR3 region has the DNA TGTGCCAGTAGTATAGTTCAGGGTGAGGGCTACACCTTC.

This clone was observed a single time. The chain combines TRBV11-2 with TRBJ2-7, with D uncertain. Germline CDR1 reads SGHAT; CDR2 reads FQNNGV. Trimming pared 1 base from V and 3 bases from J, leaving 16 bases between. CDR3 length: 16 amino acids. CDR3 nucleotides: TGTGCCAGCAGCTTAGCCCGGTCCGCGTCGGGCTACGAGCAGTACTTC. Protein product: CASSLARSASGYEQYF.

V is TRBV2 and J is TRBJ2-7; perhaps TRBD2 as D (7 bases). V was shortened by 7 bases and J by 5 bases, with 18 bases between the two germline ends. This CDR3 has 14 residues. Germline loops: CDR1 SNHLY, CDR2 FYNNEI. The CDR3 coding sequence is TGTGCCAGCATTGGATCGGGGGGCCCCCACGAGCAGTACTTC. This encodes CASIGSGGPHEQYF.

V and J are TRBV19 and TRBJ2-2; TRBD2 might be the D (5 bases). From germline, CDR1 is LNHDA and CDR2 SQIVND (reference sequence). The V end was cut by 10 bases, the J end by 6 bases, with 18 bases between. This CDR3 has 14 residues. CDR3 bases: TGTGCCACCCACAGAGGCCGGAGGTCCGGGGAGCTGTTTTTT. Translating gives CATHRGRRSGELFF.

The V and J genes are TRBV7-9 and TRBJ1-6; no firm D call. V was trimmed by 5 bases and J by 8 bases, leaving 28 bases between them. The CDR3 contains 19 residues. Germline V CDR1 and CDR2: SEHNR, FQNEAQ (reference sequence). This CDR3 is CASSLIIPTLPSSDSPLHF. CDR3 in DNA: TGTGCCAGCAGCCTAATTATCCCCACTCTTCCTAGTAGTGATTCACCCCTCCACTTT.

This clone was recorded once. The genes are TRBV27 and TRBJ2-2; 7 nucleotides line up with TRBD1. This CDR3 region has 15 residues. Germline CDR1 MNHEY, CDR2 SMNVEV (reference sequence). The V and J ends lost 6 bases and 2 bases, in that order; junction bases with no gene match: 6. The CDR3 DNA reads TGTGCCAGCAGATTGACAGGGCACAACACCGGGGAGCTGTTTTTT. This translates into CASRLTGHNTGELFF.

The CDR3 loop reads CAGLKRGRINEQFF. CDR3 coding DNA: TGTGCCGGACTCAAGCGGGGACGGATCAATGAGCAGTTCTTC. J is TRBJ2-1 and V is TRBV11-2; TRBD2 agrees at 7 bases. V shed 11 bases, J shed 6 bases, and the junction held 13 bases outside the gene matches. Per germline, CDR1 SGHAT and CDR2 FQNNGV. The CDR3 has 14 amino acids. Based on the CDR3 plus reference TRBV11-2 and TRBJ2-1, the full variable domain is EAGVAQSPRYKIIEKRQSVAFWCNPISGHATLYWYQQILGQGPKLLIQFQNNGVVDDSQLPKDRFSAERLKGVDSTLKIQPAKLEDSAVYLCAGLKRGRINEQFFGPGTRLTVL.

The chain is built from TRBV6-2 or TRBV6-3 and TRBJ2-1; TRBD2 matches 8 bases. V was clipped by 5 bases and J by 6 bases; unmatched bases: 15. This CDR3 spans 17 amino acids. Germline lookup yields CDR1 MNHEY and CDR2 SVGEGT. In DNA form, the CDR3 reads TGTGCCAGCAGTAAACCTTACGGGAGGGCCGGCTTCAATGAGCAGTTCTTC. Translated: CASSKPYGRAGFNEQFF.

The CDR3 coding sequence is TGTGCCAGCTCATCTAAAAACGTAGAGTACTTC. This translates into CASSSKNVEYF. The rearrangement uses TRBV18 and TRBJ2-5; D unresolved. V lost 5 bases and J 12 bases, leaving 13 bases between the germline ends. Germline assignment: CDR1 KGHSH and CDR2 LQKENI. The CDR3 covers 11 residues.

The chain combines TRBV2 with TRBJ2-6, with D possibly being TRBD1 (5 bases). The CDR3 sequence is 16 residues long. The germline V and J ends were trimmed by 3 bases and 4 bases, with 13 bases remaining between them. The germline gives CDR1 SNHLY, CDR2 FYNNEI. The CDR3 nucleotides are TGTGCCAGCAGTGATCAAGGGGTCTCAGGGGCCAACGTCCTGACTTTC. It codes for CASSDQGVSGANVLTF.

The chain recombines TRBV11-2 with TRBJ2-1; a possible D gene is TRBD2 (5 bases). The CDR3 totals 16 residues. Trimming shortened V by 6 bases and J by 0 bases, and 15 bases separated the two germline ends. Germline CDR1 and CDR2: SGHAT and FQNNGV. In DNA form, the CDR3 reads TGTGCCAGCAGTGGGGAAGCGGCAAGCTCCTACAATGAGCAGTTCTTC. As protein: CASSGEAASSYNEQFF.

V is TRBV6-5 and J is TRBJ1-3; no clear D gene. V lost 0 bases and J lost 4, with 4 bases in between. Germline CDR1 and CDR2: MNHEY and SVGAGI. This CDR3 comprises 13 residues. The CDR3 is CASSYSEGNTIYF. In nucleotides, the CDR3 is TGTGCCAGCAGTTACTCAGAGGGAAACACCATATATTTT.

The CDR3 bases are TGTGCCAGCAGTGGAAATGAGGGTGAGCAGTTCTTC. It codes for CASSGNEGEQFF. The chain combines TRBV6-6 with TRBJ2-1, with D possibly being TRBD2 (5 bases). V shed 5 bases and J shed 9 bases, with 11 bases lying between them. CDR3 length: 12 residues. The V gene's germline CDR1 is MNHNY and CDR2 SVGAGI (reference sequence).

By sample share, this clone is medium-sized. The rearrangement uses TRBV19 and TRBJ1-1; 8 positions match TRBD1. Germline assignment: CDR1 LNHDA and CDR2 SQIVND (reference sequence). V dropped 5 bases and J dropped 1; count of bases not matched to a gene: 6. The CDR3 sequence is 15 residues long. CDR3 sequence: CASSPTGTGNTEAFF. DNA for the CDR3: TGTGCCAGTAGTCCTACCGGGACAGGGAACACTGAAGCTTTCTTT.

This sequence joins TRBV4-1 and TRBJ1-1; the D gene is possibly TRBD1 (5 bases). Germline V gene lookup returns CDR1 MGHRA and CDR2 YSYEKL. CDR3 size: 16 residues. V was trimmed by 4 bases and J by 4 bases, leaving 19 bases between them. CDR3: CASSRVVGQGGTEAFF. Here the CDR3 DNA reads TGCGCCAGCAGCCGTGTGGTCGGGCAGGGAGGCACTGAAGCTTTCTTT.

Written as DNA, the CDR3 is TGTGCCAGCAGCCCCTCGACTAGCAATGAGCAGTTCTTC. Its protein is CASSPSTSNEQFF. The chain combines TRBV9 with TRBJ2-1, with TRBD2 as a possible D gene (6 bases). Germline assignment: CDR1 SGDLS and CDR2 YYNGEE. The CDR3 covers 13 residues. V dropped 4 bases and J dropped 6 bases, with 11 bases sitting between them.

The chain combines TRBV25-1 with TRBJ1-4, with 7 nucleotides matching TRBD1. This CDR3 has 18 amino acids. Germline loops: CDR1 MGHDK, CDR2 SYGVNS. Trimming at V came to 4 bases and at J to 0 bases, leaving 11 bases not matched to a gene. CDR3 protein: CASSGRTGGSATNEKLFF. The CDR3 DNA reads TGTGCCAGCAGTGGAAGGACAGGCGGGTCCGCAACTAATGAAAAACTGTTTTTT.

A few counts support this clone. The V call is TRBV7-2, the J call TRBJ2-3; tentatively, D is TRBD1 (6 bases). Trimming removed 0 bases at V and 7 bases at J, with 29 bases between. This CDR3 region has 20 residues. CDR1 is SGHTA and CDR2 is FQGNSA in the germline V gene. The CDR3 loop reads CASSLALVSYRAENENTQYF. DNA for the CDR3: TGTGCCAGCAGCTTAGCGCTAGTGTCCTACAGGGCGGAAAACGAGAATACGCAGTATTTT.

The chain links TRBV13 to TRBJ2-1, with D possibly matching TRBD1 (5 bases). Looked up from germline, CDR1 is PRHDT and CDR2 is FYEKMQ (reference sequence). The V end lost 5 bases, the J end lost 8 bases, and 13 bases lay between the germline ends. The CDR3 is 13 residues long. The CDR3 region is CASSPRWGYEQFF. The CDR3 DNA is TGTGCCAGCAGCCCGAGATGGGGCTATGAGCAGTTCTTC.

Here the CDR3 DNA reads TGTGCCACCGTAGCGGGAGGGTTAAACTACAATGAGCAGTTCTTC. Its protein product is CATVAGGLNYNEQFF. The chain combines TRBV15 with TRBJ2-1; 11 bases are a match to TRBD2. Germline values: CDR1 LNHNV, CDR2 YYDKDF (reference sequence). J gave up 3 bases and V 8 bases, and 6 bases lay outside the gene matches. The CDR3 has 15 residues.

This clone was seen more than once but under ten times. One end of the junction varies from germline; a read error may be responsible. The CDR3 nucleotides are TGTGCCAGCTCACCAAGTACCGACAGGGGGATCGATCCACCATCATTC. This codes for CASSPSTDRGIDPPSF. This chain links TRBV18 with TRBJ1-2, with 9 bases aligning to TRBD1. CDR3 size: 16 residues. Per germline, CDR1 KGHSH and CDR2 LQKENI.

V gene TRBV20-1 combines with J gene TRBJ2-2; the D is unclear. CDR3 length equals 10 residues. V was cut by 5 bases and J by 6 bases, with 4 bases left in between. The V gene's germline CDR1 is DFQATT and CDR2 SNEGSKA (reference sequence). The CDR3 DNA is TGCAGTGCTCTCGCCGGGGAGCTGTTTTTT. Translation: CSALAGELFF.

This clone turned up a few times. J is TRBJ2-7 and V is TRBV7-8; 7 nucleotides match TRBD2. Losses at the gene ends were 1 base for V and 0 bases for J; bases not matched to a gene: 3. This CDR3 contains 15 residues. CDR1 is SGHVS and CDR2 is FQNEAQ in the germline V gene. The CDR3 sequence: CASSLDGGTSYEQYF. For the CDR3, the DNA is TGTGCCAGCAGCTTAGACGGGGGGACCTCCTACGAGCAGTACTTC. Combining the CDR3 with reference TRBV7-8 and TRBJ2-7 gives the whole variable domain GAGVSQSPRYKVAKRGQDVALRCDPISGHVSLFWYQQALGQGPEFLTYFQNEAQLDKSGLPSDRFFAERPEGSVSTLKIQRTQQEDSAVYLCASSLDGGTSYEQYFGPGTRLTVT.

This rearrangement joins TRBV3-1 (or the pseudogene TRBV3-2) to TRBJ2-5, with TRBD2 identical over 12 bases. Germline V gene sequence: CDR1 LGHDT, CDR2 YNNKEL (reference sequence). The CDR3 is 16 amino acids. The ends lost 0 bases at V and 5 bases at J; junction bases unmatched: 4. The CDR3 DNA reads as TGTGCCAGCAGCCAAGAGGCGCTAGCGGGGGGGGAGACCCAGTACTTC. Protein sequence: CASSQEALAGGETQYF.

This chain connects TRBV5-1 to TRBJ2-7, with D possibly being TRBD2 (7 bases). CDR3 length equals 15 residues. V lost 3 bases and J 3 bases, leaving 16 bases between the germline ends. Germline CDR1 SGHRS, CDR2 YFSETQ. CDR3 loop: CASSYDGGPDYEQYF. CDR3 in DNA: TGCGCCAGCAGCTACGACGGGGGGCCGGACTACGAGCAGTACTTC.

The chain recombines TRBV6-6 with TRBJ1-2, with 7 bases lining up with TRBD1. The CDR3 runs to 15 residues. Germline assignment: CDR1 MNHNY and CDR2 SVGAGI (reference sequence). The J segment lost 5 bases and the V segment lost 6 bases, leaving 12 bases of the junction unmatched. For the CDR3, the DNA is TGTGCCAGCAGGTCTCCGGGACAGTTAAGTTATGGCTACACCTTC. Its translation: CASRSPGQLSYGYTF.

Only one count was recorded for this clone. The chain carries TRBV6-4 and TRBJ1-2; no clear D gene. Trimming cost V 4 bases and J 10 bases, with 19 bases left between them. Germline V lookup: CDR1 MRHNA, CDR2 SNTAGT. The CDR3 length is 14 residues. CDR3 residues: CASSVPIGASFYTF. The CDR3 DNA reads as TGTGCCAGCAGTGTACCGATAGGAGCATCCTTCTACACCTTC.